Each of the 21 T cell receptor beta chains below was sequenced from the same sample in a study of early T cells in non-severe SARS-CoV-2 infection. TCRdb reanalysed the 5' RACE reads using MiXCR and keeps one entry per CDR3 protein. This sample has 20,000 to 25,000 distinct CDR3 sequences; approximately 5% occur once, and the top ten carry about 4.5%. Sequencing input: whole blood. All receptors derive from an adult who was a healthcare worker with PCR-confirmed SARS-CoV-2 infection or an uninfected control (not recorded which).

The CDR3 protein is CASMTGGPLQYF. In nucleotides, the CDR3 is TGTGCCAGCATGACAGGGGGCCCCTTGCAGTATTTT. The chain couples TRBV6-1 to TRBJ2-3; 10 bases are a match to TRBD1. The J segment lost 11 bases and the V segment lost 7 bases, leaving 6 bases of the junction unmatched. The CDR3 runs to 12 residues. Germline lookup yields CDR1 MNHNS and CDR2 SASEGT.

At least ten counts were recorded for this clonotype. DNA for the CDR3: TGTGCCAGCAGCCCCGGGACAGGTTATAATCATTATCAGCCCCAGCATTTT. Protein sequence: CASSPGTGYNHYQPQHF. The J gene is TRBJ1-5, the V gene TRBV11-3; 8 nucleotides agree with TRBD1. CDR1 SGHNT and CDR2 YENEEA come from the germline V gene. J gave up 5 bases and V 5 bases, and 14 bases lay outside the gene matches. The CDR3 extends over 17 amino acids.

The chain joins TRBV7-9 to TRBJ2-3; the match to TRBD2 covers 13 bases. Looked up from germline, CDR1 is SEHNR and CDR2 is FQNEAQ (reference sequence). The CDR3 runs to 16 residues. V was clipped by 5 bases and J by 5 bases; unmatched bases: 7. The CDR3 DNA sequence: TGTGCCAGCAGCCCTCGACTAGCGGGGGGTATAGATACGCAGTATTTT. The encoded protein is CASSPRLAGGIDTQYF.

The rearrangement links TRBV6-5 to TRBJ2-3, with TRBD1 as a possible D gene (6 bases). From germline, CDR1 is MNHEY and CDR2 SVGAGI. This CDR3 contains 15 residues. V lost 5 bases to trimming and J lost 0 bases, with 12 bases between them. The CDR3 loop reads CASSIGQPSTDTQYF. DNA of the CDR3: TGTGCCAGCAGTATCGGACAGCCTAGCACAGATACGCAGTATTTT.

Ten or more counts support this clonotype. The V call is TRBV27, the J call TRBJ1-1, with a weak D call TRBD1 (6 bases). The CDR3 extends over 12 amino acids. Germline CDR1 MNHEY, CDR2 SMNVEV (reference sequence). Trimming shortened V by 6 bases and J by 4 bases, and 9 bases separated the two germline ends. The CDR3 region has the DNA TGTGCCAGCAGATTAGGGGGCACTGAAGCTTTCTTT. Protein product: CASRLGGTEAFF.

Only a few counts were recorded for this clonotype. This rearrangement joins TRBV29-1 to TRBJ2-1, with 9 bases matching TRBD2. The V gene end was trimmed by 8 bases and the J gene end by 9 bases; junction bases not matched to a gene: 11. The CDR3 totals 13 residues. Germline V CDR1 and CDR2: SQVTM, ANQGSEA. The CDR3 nucleotides read TGCAGCTCAAACCGCGGGGGGGCCGGTGAGCAGTTCTTC. Protein product: CSSNRGGAGEQFF.

This clonotype has ten or more counts. The chain is built from TRBV7-2 and TRBJ1-1; TRBD1 matches 7 bases. The CDR3 has 19 residues. The V gene end was trimmed by 4 bases and the J gene end by 1 base; junction bases not matched to a gene: 18. The germline V gene encodes CDR1 SGHTA and CDR2 FQGNSA. The CDR3 sequence: CASSSTLWGRGTGNTEAFF. CDR3 nucleotides: TGTGCCAGCAGCTCTACCCTATGGGGCAGGGGGACGGGGAACACTGAAGCTTTCTTT.

As DNA, the CDR3 is TGTGCCAGCACGGACAGGGAAATGAACACTGAAGCTTTCTTT. Protein: CASTDREMNTEAFF. The rearrangement links TRBV6-2 or TRBV6-3 to TRBJ1-1; TRBD1 matches 8 bases. Germline loops: CDR1 MNHEY, CDR2 SVGEGT. V lost 7 bases to trimming and J lost 0 bases; unmatched junction nucleotides: 4. This CDR3 is built from 14 residues.

This clonotype was detected ten times or more. The chain combines TRBV18 with TRBJ2-7, with D perhaps TRBD1 or TRBD2 (7 bases each). Germline-derived CDR1 and CDR2 are KGHSH and LQKENI. V was trimmed by 10 bases and J by 9 bases, leaving 22 bases between them. CDR3 length: 13 residues. The CDR3, as DNA: TGTGCCACAGGGGGGGACAGCGCGGCGGGGCAGTACTTC. This gives the protein CATGGDSAAGQYF.

This clonotype appeared many times. The V gene is TRBV7-9, the J gene TRBJ2-3, with D possibly being TRBD1 (6 bases). CDR1 and CDR2 from the germline V gene are SEHNR and FQNEAQ (reference sequence). Trimming stripped 5 bases from V and 2 bases from J, with 11 bases between. The CDR3 is 14 amino acids. For the CDR3, the DNA is TGTGCCAGCAGCCCGACAGGAAACACAGATACGCAGTATTTT. This codes for CASSPTGNTDTQYF.

This chain links TRBV6-2 or TRBV6-3 with TRBJ2-1, with 9 bases lining up with TRBD1. The CDR3 sequence is 15 residues long. Trimming cost V 3 bases and J 2 bases; bases outside gene matches: 2. In germline, CDR1 is MNHEY, CDR2 SVGEGT. The CDR3 DNA reads as TGTGCCAGCAGTTATGGGGACAGGGCCTACAATGAGCAGTTCTTC. Encoded protein: CASSYGDRAYNEQFF.

This clonotype was found many times. This sequence joins TRBV7-9 and TRBJ1-1; 11 bases are a match to TRBD1. The CDR3 has 18 residues. Germline values: CDR1 SEHNR, CDR2 FQNEAQ (reference sequence). The junction had 7 bases not matched to a gene; V was cut back by 1 base and J by 0 bases. The CDR3 protein is CASSLVGTGGPLNTEAFF. For the CDR3, the DNA is TGTGCCAGCAGCTTAGTGGGGACAGGGGGTCCGTTGAACACTGAAGCTTTCTTT. Supplemented by reference TRBV7-9 and TRBJ1-1, the full variable domain reads DTGVSQNPRHKITKRGQNVTFRCDPISEHNRLYWYRQTLGQGPEFLTYFQNEAQLEKSRLLSDRFSAERPKGSFSTLEIQRTEQGDSAMYLCASSLVGTGGPLNTEAFFGQGTRLTVV.

The chain couples TRBV6-2 or TRBV6-3 to TRBJ2-3; no clear D gene. V shed 0 bases and J shed 0 bases, with 10 bases lying between them. Germline lookup yields CDR1 MNHEY and CDR2 SVGEGT. The CDR3 loop spans 16 amino acids. The CDR3 protein is CASSYSGRLSTDTQYF. CDR3 coding DNA: TGTGCCAGCAGTTACTCCGGACGGTTGAGCACAGATACGCAGTATTTT.

This clonotype was observed many times. The chain carries TRBV6-5 and TRBJ2-6, with TRBD1 identical over 10 bases. Germline V gene lookup returns CDR1 MNHEY and CDR2 SVGAGI. There are 16 residues in the CDR3. The J segment lost 3 bases and the V segment lost 6 bases, leaving 5 bases of the junction unmatched. CDR3 bases: TGTGCCAGCAGCCCGACAGGGGGCGGTGGGGCCAACGTCCTGACTTTC. It translates to CASSPTGGGGANVLTF.

This clonotype was found many times. The V gene is TRBV7-2, the J gene TRBJ2-1, with 16 nucleotides matching TRBD2. The length of the CDR3 is 15 residues. Germline V gene lookup returns CDR1 SGHTA and CDR2 FQGNSA. V shed 5 bases and J 12 bases; nucleotides not matched to a gene: 7. CDR3 residues: CASSPGLAGGPAQFF. The CDR3 region has the DNA TGTGCCAGCAGCCCGGGACTAGCGGGGGGGCCAGCGCAGTTCTTC.

The V and J genes are TRBV7-9 and TRBJ2-7; TRBD1 aligns across 7 bases. The germline V gene encodes CDR1 SEHNR and CDR2 FQNEAQ (reference sequence). The CDR3 runs to 15 residues. The V segment lost 5 bases and the J segment 1 base; nucleotides outside the gene matches: 8. CDR3 sequence: CASSPADRRSYEQYF. The CDR3 DNA sequence: TGTGCCAGCAGCCCAGCGGACAGGCGTTCCTACGAGCAGTACTTC. Filled out from reference TRBV7-9 and TRBJ2-7, the complete variable domain reads DTGVSQNPRHKITKRGQNVTFRCDPISEHNRLYWYRQTLGQGPEFLTYFQNEAQLEKSRLLSDRFSAERPKGSFSTLEIQRTEQGDSAMYLCASSPADRRSYEQYFGPGTRLTVT.

This clonotype was seen at least ten times. The V call is TRBV6-5, the J call TRBJ2-2; TRBD2 might be the D (5 bases). Trimming removed 1 base at V and 2 bases at J, with 11 bases between. The CDR3 loop spans 16 amino acids. Germline lookup yields CDR1 MNHEY and CDR2 SVGAGI. CDR3 region: CASSYYEGINTGELFF. CDR3 in DNA: TGTGCCAGCAGTTACTACGAGGGTATCAACACCGGGGAGCTGTTTTTT.

This clonotype was counted ten times or more. The rearrangement joins TRBV6-2 or TRBV6-3 to TRBJ2-3, with a weak D call TRBD2 (5 bases). V lost 5 bases and J 4 bases, leaving 13 bases between the germline ends. The CDR3 spans 14 residues. Germline V gene sequence: CDR1 MNHEY, CDR2 SVGEGT. The CDR3 nucleotides read TGTGCCAGCAGTCCTACTAGTATCCCAGATACGCAGTATTTT. It translates to CASSPTSIPDTQYF.

This clonotype was counted at least ten times. The chain joins TRBV20-1 to TRBJ2-1; 8 bases line up with TRBD1. V dropped 5 bases and J dropped 0; count of bases not matched to a gene: 9. This CDR3 is built from 16 residues. The germline V gene has CDR1 DFQATT and CDR2 SNEGSKA (reference sequence). The CDR3 here is CSAPSRTGSSYNEQFF. The DNA of the CDR3 is TGCAGTGCTCCCTCCCGGACAGGGAGCTCCTACAATGAGCAGTTCTTC.

This clonotype was counted at least ten times. The chain recombines TRBV6-5 with TRBJ2-6; TRBD2 matches at 9 bases. V shed 0 bases, J shed 0 bases, and the junction held 3 bases outside the gene matches. Per the germline V gene, CDR1 is MNHEY and CDR2 is SVGAGI. This CDR3 contains 18 residues. CDR3 in amino acids: CASSYSRAGGSGANVLTF. CDR3 in DNA: TGTGCCAGCAGTTACTCTCGAGCGGGGGGCTCTGGGGCCAACGTCCTGACTTTC.

In this sample, this clonotype turned up many times. The chain carries TRBV6-2 or TRBV6-3 and TRBJ1-1; D is unresolved. V lost 5 bases, J lost 1 base, and 8 bases lay in between. The germline V gene has CDR1 MNHEY and CDR2 SVGEGT. This CDR3 has 13 residues. This CDR3 is CASSPGENTEAFF. CDR3 DNA sequence: TGTGCCAGCAGTCCCGGGGAGAACACTGAAGCTTTCTTT.